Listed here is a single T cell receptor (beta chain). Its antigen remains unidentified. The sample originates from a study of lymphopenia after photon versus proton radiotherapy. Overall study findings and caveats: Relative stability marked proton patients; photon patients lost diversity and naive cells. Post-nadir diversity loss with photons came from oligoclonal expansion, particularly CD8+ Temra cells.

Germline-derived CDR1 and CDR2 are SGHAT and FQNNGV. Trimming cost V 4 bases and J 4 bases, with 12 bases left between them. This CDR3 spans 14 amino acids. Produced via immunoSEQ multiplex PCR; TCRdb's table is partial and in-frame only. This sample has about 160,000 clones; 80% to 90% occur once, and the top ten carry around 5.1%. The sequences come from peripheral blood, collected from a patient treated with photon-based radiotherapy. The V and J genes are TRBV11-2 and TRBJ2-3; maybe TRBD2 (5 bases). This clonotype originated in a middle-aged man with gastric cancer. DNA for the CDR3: TGTGCCAGCAGCTCACGGGGTATGGCAGATACGCAGTATTTT. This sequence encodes CASSSRGMADTQYF.